This entry features one T cell receptor (beta chain) sequence. What it binds is unknown. The germline V gene encodes CDR1 SGHTS and CDR2 YDEGEE. V lost 1 base and J lost 5; bases outside the gene matches: 11. This CDR3 is 18 amino acids long. It was with 60 Vbeta and 13 Jbeta primers that the PCR ran. Measured with immunoSEQ multiplex PCR; TCRdb has only the in-frame clones, and not every one. This table has 55,000 to 80,000 clones, 70% to 85% appearing once. This record comes from a study of cytomegalovirus exposure and HLA in healthy donors. Study-wide findings and caveats: According to a later analysis, most TCR beta chains associated with CMV appeared HLA-restricted. Of the V segments, some could not be distinguished, including TRBV6-2 and TRBV6-3, and were excluded. A later look showed TCR association rates differing by HLA locus, highest for DRB1 and lowest for HLA-C.

The source material was PBMCs. The sequence was collected from a man in his fifties or sixties in good health and CMV-seropositive. The J gene is TRBJ2-3, the V gene TRBV5-8; the match to TRBD2 covers 12 bases. CDR3 coding DNA: TGTGCCAGCAGCTTGCCCTCGACTAGCGGGGGTACGGGAGATACGCAGTATTTT. This translates into CASSLPSTSGGTGDTQYF.